These T cell receptor beta chains were read from a single sample in a study of blood T cells in healthy people across ages. TCRdb reanalysed the 5' RACE reads using MiXCR and keeps one entry per CDR3 protein. The table lists over 750,000 distinct CDR3 sequences, roughly 25% of them singletons, with 8% to 10% in the top ten. This sample also belongs to another study, concerning T cells of mothers and their children.

Sequenced material: blood. The receptor set was obtained from a boy aged 10-17 years in good health. CDR3s include the opening cysteine and the closing phenylalanine or tryptophan. A D gene is named only where the DNA matches it firmly. A clone size is listed for some rows: how often the clone was seen (once, few, many), or a class if it is expanded.

clone_size | j_call | v_call | d_call | cdr3_aa | cdr3_nt
NA | TRBJ2-7 | TRBV7-2 | NA | CASTAQRESYEQYF | TGTGCCAGCACCGCCCAGAGGGAGTCCTACGAGCAGTACTTC
NA | TRBJ2-7 | TRBV29-1 | TRBD2 | CTVEDGEGYEQYF | TGCACCGTTGAAGATGGGGAGGGCTACGAGCAGTACTTC
NA | TRBJ2-7 | TRBV4-1 | NA | CASSQKTEEDEQYF | TGCGCCAGCAGCCAGAAGACGGAGGAGGACGAGCAGTACTTC
few | TRBJ2-7 | TRBV5-1 | TRBD2 | CASSLSSWLAGLNNERFF | TGCGCCAGCAGCTTGTCCTCCTGGCTAGCGGGACTCAACAATGAGCGGTTCTTC
NA | TRBJ2-3 | TRBV29-1 | NA | CSVDWPGGTDTQYF | TGCAGCGTTGATTGGCCAGGGGGCACAGATACGCAGTATTTT
NA | TRBJ2-7 | TRBV29-1 | TRBD2 | CSVVGTITYQQYF | TGCAGCGTCGTAGGGACTATAACCTACCAGCAGTACTTC
NA | TRBJ2-7 | TRBV27 | TRBD2 | CASSWRGSAVGEQYF | TGTGCCAGCAGTTGGCGCGGGAGCGCTGTTGGAGAGCAGTACTTC
few | TRBJ1-1 | TRBV12-3/TRBV12-4 | NA | CASSPDMNTEAFF | TGTGCCAGCAGTCCTGACATGAACACTGAAGCTTTCTTT
NA | TRBJ2-1 | TRBV6-5 | TRBD2 | CASSWKTGTSGRAPLANEQFF | TGTGCCAGCAGTTGGAAGACCGGGACTAGCGGGAGGGCCCCATTAGCAAATGAGCAGTTCTTC
few | TRBJ2-7 | TRBV7-9 | NA | CASSIGHVSYEQYF | TGTGCCAGCAGCATAGGACACGTCTCCTACGAGCAGTACTTC
few | TRBJ1-3 | TRBV5-1 | NA | CASSLVTAGGVENTIYF | TGCGCCAGCAGCTTGGTGACCGCCGGTGGGGTAGAAAACACCATATATTTT
NA | TRBJ2-1 | TRBV7-2 | TRBD2 | CASSLAGGHDEQFF | TGTGCCAGCAGCTTAGCGGGAGGGCATGATGAGCAGTTCTTC
NA | TRBJ2-3 | TRBV20-1 | NA | CSARDRVGDSTDTQYF | TGCAGTGCTAGAGATCGGGTAGGGGATAGCACAGATACGCAGTATTTT
few | TRBJ2-5 | TRBV11-1 | NA | CASNHREYQETQYF | TGTGCCAGCAACCATAGAGAGTACCAAGAGACCCAGTACTTC
few | TRBJ1-3 | TRBV29-1 | NA | CSAKTRSGNTIYF | TGCAGCGCCAAGACTCGCTCTGGAAACACCATATATTTT
few | TRBJ2-3 | TRBV29-1 | NA | CSGRRLLTDTQYF | TGCAGCGGCCGGAGGCTCCTCACAGATACGCAGTATTTT
NA | TRBJ2-7 | TRBV5-1 | TRBD1 | CASSWNDRESSYEQYF | TGCGCCAGCAGCTGGAATGACAGGGAAAGCTCCTACGAGCAGTACTTC
few | TRBJ2-2 | TRBV3-1 | TRBD2 | CASSPGGATGELFF | TGTGCCAGCAGCCCGGGGGGGGCTACCGGGGAGCTGTTTTTT
few | TRBJ2-7 | TRBV20-1 | NA | CSAPRGREQYF | TGCAGTGCCCCTCGAGGTCGCGAGCAGTACTTC
few | TRBJ2-5 | TRBV4-1 | NA | CASSLIDVAFKETQYF | TGCGCCAGCAGCCTTATAGACGTAGCGTTTAAAGAGACCCAGTACTTC
few | TRBJ2-7 | TRBV28 | NA | CASHLSGTPYEQYF | TGTGCCAGTCATCTATCCGGGACACCATACGAGCAGTACTTC